Sequencing of this TCR beta chain was carried out in a study of identical twins. Through template switching, a universal primer site was introduced, and the cDNA contained unique molecular identifiers. TCRdb redid the calling of the 5' RACE reads with MiXCR, one entry per CDR3 protein. This sample has around 500,000 distinct CDR3 sequences, with approximately 15% found just once. Germline assignment: CDR1 SGHDT and CDR2 YYEEEE. The CDR3 runs to 16 residues. The V and J ends lost 2 bases and 7 bases respectively, with 16 bases between them. These records were also assigned to another study, of yellow fever vaccine responses in identical twins.

The chain couples TRBV5-6 to TRBJ1-6, with D tentatively TRBD1 (5 bases). Source material: CD4+ T cells sorted from blood. The clonotype was recovered from a woman aged 18-30 years in good health. The CDR3 coding sequence is TGTGCCAGCAGCTTTGGTCGTCGGGGGGGAAATTCACCCCTCCACTTT. It encodes CASSFGRRGGNSPLHF.